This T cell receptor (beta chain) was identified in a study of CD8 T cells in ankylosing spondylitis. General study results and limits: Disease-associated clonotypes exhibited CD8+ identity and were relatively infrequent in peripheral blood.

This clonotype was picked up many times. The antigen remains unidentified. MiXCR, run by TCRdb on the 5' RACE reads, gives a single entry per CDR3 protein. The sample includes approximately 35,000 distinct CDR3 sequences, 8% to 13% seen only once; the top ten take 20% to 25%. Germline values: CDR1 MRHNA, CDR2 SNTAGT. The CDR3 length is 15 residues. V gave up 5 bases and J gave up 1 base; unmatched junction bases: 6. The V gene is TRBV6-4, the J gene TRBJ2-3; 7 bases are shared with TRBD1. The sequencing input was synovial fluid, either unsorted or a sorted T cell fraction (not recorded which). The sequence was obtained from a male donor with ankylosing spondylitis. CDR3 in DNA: TGTGCCAGCAGTCAGGGGGTCGAGGGCACAGATACGCAGTATTTT. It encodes CASSQGVEGTDTQYF.